Listed below are T cell receptor beta chains from one sample, sequenced in a study of cytomegalovirus exposure and HLA in healthy donors. The data were produced by immunoSEQ multiplex PCR, yet TCRdb's version contains in-frame clones alone and is incomplete. The sample lists 150,000 to 200,000 clones; 80% to 85% were seen once. The sequenced sample was PBMCs. The receptors here all came from a man in his fifties in good health and CMV-seropositive. Each CDR3 is given with its conserved first and last residue. The D gene is left open where the match is weak. Size tells how often a clone was seen (once, few, many) or the class of an expanded clone, and some rows leave it out.

d_call: TRBD1
j_call: TRBJ2-7
v_call: TRBV27
clone_size: -
cdr3_aa: CASSLSEGALDEQYF
cdr3_nt: TGTGCCAGCAGTTTATCTGAGGGGGCTCTTGACGAGCAGTACTTC

d_call: -
j_call: TRBJ2-7
v_call: TRBV30
clone_size: -
cdr3_aa: CAWSVSEREQYF
cdr3_nt: TGTGCCTGGAGTGTATCAGAGCGAGAGCAGTACTTC

d_call: -
j_call: TRBJ2-1
v_call: TRBV30
clone_size: once
cdr3_aa: CAWSVIGNEQFF
cdr3_nt: TGTGCCTGGAGTGTCATCGGGAATGAGCAGTTCTTC

d_call: -
j_call: TRBJ1-5
v_call: TRBV10-1
clone_size: few
cdr3_aa: CASSVLVEDQHF
cdr3_nt: TGCGCCAGCAGTGTTTTAGTAGAGGACCAGCATTTT

d_call: -
j_call: TRBJ2-3
v_call: TRBV6-5
clone_size: few
cdr3_aa: CASTRPGALDTQYF
cdr3_nt: TGTGCCAGCACACGTCCAGGGGCTTTGGATACGCAGTATTTT

d_call: TRBD1
j_call: TRBJ1-1
v_call: TRBV19
clone_size: -
cdr3_aa: CASSAQGDRVGTLEAFF
cdr3_nt: TGTGCCAGTAGTGCCCAAGGAGACAGGGTCGGAACCCTTGAAGCTTTCTTT

d_call: -
j_call: TRBJ1-5
v_call: TRBV4-2
clone_size: once
cdr3_aa: CASSQGRGDQPQHF
cdr3_nt: TGTGCCAGCAGCCAAGGGAGGGGAGATCAGCCCCAGCATTTT

d_call: -
j_call: TRBJ2-3
v_call: TRBV28
clone_size: few
cdr3_aa: CASSMTNTQYF
cdr3_nt: TGTGCCAGCAGTATGACAAATACGCAGTATTTT

d_call: TRBD2
j_call: TRBJ2-7
v_call: TRBV6-1
clone_size: -
cdr3_aa: CASSLNGGRTYEQYF
cdr3_nt: TGTGCCAGCAGTCTAAACGGGGGGAGAACCTACGAGCAGTACTTC

d_call: TRBD2
j_call: TRBJ2-7
v_call: TRBV4-2
clone_size: -
cdr3_aa: CASSQDKVERGYEQYF
cdr3_nt: TGTGCCAGCAGCCAAGATAAGGTCGAGCGGGGCTACGAGCAGTACTTC

d_call: TRBD1
j_call: TRBJ2-7
v_call: TRBV5-1
clone_size: -
cdr3_aa: CASSPGTEAYEQYF
cdr3_nt: TGCGCCAGCAGCCCGGGGACAGAAGCCTACGAGCAGTACTTC

d_call: -
j_call: TRBJ1-5
v_call: TRBV19
clone_size: few
cdr3_aa: CASSKDLGVYSNQPQHF
cdr3_nt: TGTGCCAGTAGTAAAGACTTGGGAGTATATAGCAATCAGCCCCAGCATTTT

d_call: TRBD2
j_call: TRBJ2-1
v_call: TRBV2
clone_size: -
cdr3_aa: CATPVGLAGGPYNEQFF
cdr3_nt: TGTGCCACCCCGGTTGGACTAGCGGGAGGGCCCTACAATGAGCAGTTCTTC

d_call: TRBD1
j_call: TRBJ2-2
v_call: TRBV27
clone_size: once
cdr3_aa: CASSSTGVLAGELFF
cdr3_nt: TGTGCCAGCAGTTCAACAGGGGTCTTGGCCGGGGAGCTGTTTTTT

d_call: -
j_call: TRBJ1-5
v_call: TRBV28
clone_size: -
cdr3_aa: CASSLTGGRGNQPQHF
cdr3_nt: TGTGCCAGCAGTTTAACCGGGGGGAGGGGCAATCAGCCCCAGCATTTT

d_call: TRBD2
j_call: TRBJ2-7
v_call: TRBV29-1
clone_size: -
cdr3_aa: CSVGLGGIYEQYF
cdr3_nt: TGCAGCGTCGGGCTGGGGGGGATCTACGAGCAGTACTTC

d_call: -
j_call: TRBJ2-3
v_call: TRBV19
clone_size: -
cdr3_aa: CASSISGTPGADTQYF
cdr3_nt: TGTGCCAGTAGTATCTCCGGGACTCCGGGGGCAGATACGCAGTATTTT

d_call: TRBD1
j_call: TRBJ1-5
v_call: TRBV15
clone_size: -
cdr3_aa: CATSPPDRVWPQHF
cdr3_nt: TGTGCCACCAGTCCCCCGGACAGGGTTTGGCCCCAGCATTTT

d_call: -
j_call: TRBJ2-1
v_call: TRBV10-3
clone_size: -
cdr3_aa: CAISEIVGANEQFF
cdr3_nt: TGTGCCATCAGTGAGATCGTTGGAGCCAATGAGCAGTTCTTC

d_call: -
j_call: TRBJ2-7
v_call: TRBV21-1
clone_size: -
cdr3_aa: CASSNSGTGVPQGSYEQYF
cdr3_nt: TGTGCCAGCAGCAACTCCGGGACAGGGGTACCCCAAGGATCCTACGAGCAGTACTTC

d_call: -
j_call: TRBJ2-7
v_call: TRBV6-5
clone_size: -
cdr3_aa: CASRIRGEQYF
cdr3_nt: TGTGCCAGCAGGATTCGCGGAGAGCAGTACTTC

d_call: -
j_call: TRBJ2-2
v_call: TRBV18
clone_size: few
cdr3_aa: CASSPMLGPSTGELFF
cdr3_nt: TGTGCCAGCTCACCAATGCTAGGCCCCAGCACCGGGGAGCTGTTTTTT

d_call: -
j_call: TRBJ2-7
v_call: TRBV13
clone_size: -
cdr3_aa: CASSLAGVNTLHEQYF
cdr3_nt: TGTGCCAGCAGCTTAGCGGGAGTTAATACCCTCCACGAGCAGTACTTC

d_call: -
j_call: TRBJ1-6
v_call: TRBV2
clone_size: -
cdr3_aa: CASSEMQVGPLHF
cdr3_nt: TGTGCCAGCAGTGAAATGCAGGTTGGACCCCTCCACTTT

d_call: -
j_call: TRBJ1-6
v_call: TRBV4-3
clone_size: -
cdr3_aa: CASSQEATINSPLHF
cdr3_nt: TGCGCCAGCAGCCAAGAGGCGACAATCAATTCACCCCTCCACTTT

d_call: -
j_call: TRBJ2-7
v_call: TRBV7-9
clone_size: -
cdr3_aa: CSSSLGTGLKPYEQYF
cdr3_nt: TGTTCCAGCAGCTTAGGAACAGGCCTAAAGCCCTACGAGCAGTACTTC

d_call: TRBD2
j_call: TRBJ2-3
v_call: TRBV9
clone_size: -
cdr3_aa: CASSFQSGGATDTQYF
cdr3_nt: TGTGCCAGCAGCTTTCAAAGCGGGGGGGCCACAGATACGCAGTATTTT

d_call: TRBD1
j_call: TRBJ2-3
v_call: TRBV7-9
clone_size: -
cdr3_aa: CASSFVTGVGTDTQYF
cdr3_nt: TGTGCCAGCAGCTTCGTAACAGGGGTTGGCACAGATACGCAGTATTTT

d_call: -
j_call: TRBJ1-5
v_call: TRBV2
clone_size: -
cdr3_aa: CASSTGAANQPQHF
cdr3_nt: TGTGCCAGCAGCACCGGAGCGGCAAATCAGCCCCAGCATTTT

d_call: -
j_call: TRBJ2-2
v_call: TRBV28
clone_size: -
cdr3_aa: CASGNRANTGELFF
cdr3_nt: TGTGCCAGCGGTAACAGGGCAAACACCGGGGAGCTGTTTTTT

d_call: TRBD2
j_call: TRBJ2-7
v_call: TRBV7-9
clone_size: -
cdr3_aa: CASSLLTSESYEQYF
cdr3_nt: TGTGCCAGCAGCCTATTGACTAGCGAGTCTTACGAGCAGTACTTC

d_call: TRBD2
j_call: TRBJ2-7
v_call: TRBV27
clone_size: -
cdr3_aa: CASSLAAGVGYEQYF
cdr3_nt: TGTGCCAGCAGTTTGGCAGCGGGAGTGGGTTACGAGCAGTACTTC

d_call: TRBD1
j_call: TRBJ1-6
v_call: TRBV7-2
clone_size: -
cdr3_aa: CASSPRGTATSPLHF
cdr3_nt: TGTGCCAGCAGCCCCAGGGGGACAGCCACTTCACCCCTCCACTTT

d_call: TRBD2
j_call: TRBJ2-7
v_call: TRBV5-4
clone_size: -
cdr3_aa: CASSVSGAYEQYF
cdr3_nt: TGTGCCAGCAGCGTTAGCGGGGCCTACGAGCAGTACTTC

d_call: TRBD2
j_call: TRBJ2-3
v_call: TRBV19
clone_size: once
cdr3_aa: CASSPGLAHTDTQYF
cdr3_nt: TGTGCCAGTAGTCCGGGACTAGCGCACACAGATACGCAGTATTTT

d_call: TRBD1
j_call: TRBJ2-7
v_call: TRBV4-1
clone_size: -
cdr3_aa: CASSHQGQGAYEQYF
cdr3_nt: TGCGCCAGCAGCCACCAGGGACAGGGGGCCTACGAGCAGTACTTC

d_call: TRBD1
j_call: TRBJ2-2
v_call: TRBV5-4
clone_size: -
cdr3_aa: CASSLRVPGQGYTGELFF
cdr3_nt: TGTGCCAGCAGCTTGCGTGTTCCGGGACAGGGCTACACCGGGGAGCTGTTTTTT

d_call: -
j_call: TRBJ2-7
v_call: TRBV7-6
clone_size: -
cdr3_aa: CASSLSGSGDEQYF
cdr3_nt: TGTGCCAGCAGTTTATCCGGGAGCGGAGACGAGCAGTACTTC

d_call: TRBD1
j_call: TRBJ1-4
v_call: TRBV7-9
clone_size: -
cdr3_aa: CSSSLAVGQGREKLFF
cdr3_nt: TGTTCCAGCAGCTTAGCGGTTGGACAGGGCCGAGAAAAACTGTTTTTT

d_call: TRBD2
j_call: TRBJ2-3
v_call: TRBV30
clone_size: -
cdr3_aa: CAWSVGLTSGRGPDTQYF
cdr3_nt: TGTGCCTGGAGTGTAGGACTAACTAGCGGGAGAGGGCCAGATACGCAGTATTTT

d_call: -
j_call: TRBJ2-7
v_call: TRBV7-9
clone_size: -
cdr3_aa: CASSPPGDYEQYF
cdr3_nt: TGTGCCAGCAGCCCCCCGGGGGACTACGAGCAGTACTTC

d_call: -
j_call: TRBJ2-2
v_call: TRBV4-1
clone_size: -
cdr3_aa: CASSPPGRWTGELFF
cdr3_nt: TGCGCCAGCAGCCCACCAGGGCGCTGGACCGGGGAGCTGTTTTTT

d_call: TRBD1
j_call: TRBJ1-2
v_call: TRBV28
clone_size: -
cdr3_aa: CASSRPGQGTGGYTF
cdr3_nt: TGTGCCAGCAGTAGACCGGGACAGGGAACTGGGGGCTACACCTTC

d_call: TRBD1
j_call: TRBJ2-2
v_call: TRBV18
clone_size: -
cdr3_aa: CASSPPGQGNTGELFF
cdr3_nt: TGTGCCAGCTCACCACCGGGACAGGGAAACACCGGGGAGCTGTTTTTT

d_call: TRBD1
j_call: TRBJ1-6
v_call: TRBV14
clone_size: -
cdr3_aa: CASSQLGTVLSSYNSPLHF
cdr3_nt: TGTGCCAGCAGCCAACTTGGGACAGTCTTGAGCTCCTATAATTCACCCCTCCACTTT

d_call: TRBD1
j_call: TRBJ1-6
v_call: TRBV7-3
clone_size: -
cdr3_aa: CASSLTGGRADSPLHF
cdr3_nt: TGTGCCAGCAGCTTGACAGGGGGTCGGGCTGATTCACCCCTCCACTTT

d_call: TRBD2
j_call: TRBJ2-1
v_call: TRBV6-5
clone_size: once
cdr3_aa: CASSLSGSAYNEQFF
cdr3_nt: TGTGCCAGCAGTTTAAGCGGGAGTGCCTACAATGAGCAGTTCTTC

d_call: TRBD2
j_call: TRBJ2-7
v_call: TRBV4-2
clone_size: -
cdr3_aa: CASSHAGTSNGEQYF
cdr3_nt: TGTGCCAGCAGCCACGCCGGGACTAGTAACGGCGAGCAGTACTTC

d_call: TRBD1
j_call: TRBJ2-7
v_call: TRBV6-1
clone_size: -
cdr3_aa: CASSRAGTGDYEQYF
cdr3_nt: TGTGCCAGCAGTAGAGCCGGGACAGGGGACTACGAGCAGTACTTC